These T cell receptor beta chains were read from a single sample in a study of OX40 agonist ivuxolimab in advanced cancers. Clones were sequenced by immunoSEQ multiplex PCR, and TCRdb holds only the in-frame ones, with some missing. The table lists over 65,000 clones, 85% to 90% of them singletons. Sequenced material: CD4+ or CD8+ T cells sorted from blood, taken in a trial of the OX40 agonist ivuxolimab. The receptors stem from an adult with an advanced solid tumor such as melanoma, head and neck, liver or kidney cancer. The CDR3 runs from the conserved cysteine through the conserved F or W. Fields, in order: D gene, J gene, V gene, clone size, CDR3 protein, CDR3 DNA. A D gene is named only where the DNA matches it firmly. Only some rows state a clone size, as once, few, many or a class for expanded clones.

>-|TRBJ1-3|TRBV9|-
CASSARVSGADTIYF
TGTGCCAGCAGCGCCAGAGTGAGCGGGGCCGACACCATATATTTT
>-|TRBJ1-6|TRBV30|-
CAWSTGNSPLHF
TGTGCCTGGTCTACAGGGAATTCACCCCTCCACTTT
>-|TRBJ1-1|TRBV5-1|few
CASSFLMNTEAFF
TGCGCCAGCAGCTTCCTTATGAACACTGAAGCTTTCTTT
>-|TRBJ1-1|TRBV19|once
CASSNGRQRTEAFF
TGTGCCAGTAGTAATGGCAGGCAACGGACTGAAGCTTTCTTT
>-|TRBJ2-2|TRBV5-5|few
CASRRDPNTGELFF
TGTGCCAGCAGGCGGGACCCGAACACCGGGGAGCTGTTTTTT
>-|TRBJ2-5|TRBV4-2|-
CASSQVRTEEETQYF
TGTGCCAGCAGCCAAGTTAGGACGGAGGAAGAGACCCAGTACTTC
>-|TRBJ1-1|TRBV9|few
CASSVDPDRAEAFF
TGTGCCAGCAGCGTAGACCCGGACCGGGCGGAAGCTTTCTTT
>-|TRBJ2-6|TRBV28|-
CASSSFPPGANVLTF
TGTGCCAGCAGTTCTTTCCCCCCTGGGGCCAACGTCCTGACTTTC
>-|TRBJ2-7|TRBV18|once
CASSPVGYGQYF
TGTGCCAGCTCACCAGTCGGCTACGGGCAGTACTTC
>-|TRBJ2-2|TRBV4-1|-
CASSQLGTLPGYTGELFF
TGCGCCAGCAGCCAATTGGGGACGCTCCCTGGTTACACCGGGGAGCTGTTTTTT
>-|TRBJ1-1|TRBV7-6|-
CASSPWAPNTEAFF
TGTGCCAGCAGCCCGTGGGCCCCGAACACTGAAGCTTTCTTT
>-|TRBJ1-5|TRBV7-2|once
CASSVQQGSNQPQHF
TGTGCCAGCAGCGTCCAACAGGGTAGCAATCAGCCCCAGCATTTT
>-|TRBJ1-5|TRBV28|-
CASSYTDNQPQHF
TGTGCCAGCAGCTACACAGATAATCAGCCCCAGCATTTT
>-|TRBJ2-3|TRBV5-1|-
CASSSAGLLGTQYF
TGCGCCAGCAGCTCGGCCGGACTCCTGGGTACGCAGTATTTT
>-|TRBJ2-5|TRBV5-1|-
CASSLWGPRGDNGETQYF
TGCGCCAGCAGCTTGTGGGGGCCCCGGGGGGATAACGGAGAGACCCAGTACTTC
>-|TRBJ2-7|TRBV7-8|-
CASSLGGPYEQYF
TGTGCCAGCAGCTTAGGCGGTCCCTACGAGCAGTACTTC
>TRBD1|TRBJ1-6|TRBV19|-
CASSSLGQGNSPLHF
TGTGCCAGTAGTTCCCTTGGACAGGGCAATTCACCCCTCCACTTT
>-|TRBJ1-1|TRBV28|-
CASSLNRATEAFF
TGTGCCAGCAGTTTAAATCGGGCCACTGAAGCTTTCTTT